The rows below give T cell receptor beta chains drawn from one sample of a study of blood T cell repertoires in COVID-19. The protocol was immunoSEQ multiplex PCR, while the TCRdb copy is restricted to in-frame clones and leaves out a portion. The top ten hold 4.5% to 5% of the sample, which has 75,000 to 100,000 clones, around 86% seen once. Sequencing input: peripheral blood. These receptors all come from a woman aged 80 or over with acute or convalescent COVID-19. Both conserved end residues are part of each CDR3. A D gene is named only where the DNA matches it firmly. Clone size is stated in some rows and not others, as once, few, many or a class when expanded.

d_call	j_call	v_call	clone_size	cdr3_nt	cdr3_aa
.	TRBJ2-7	TRBV19	once	TGTGCCAGTAGTACCATACAGGGAAACTACGAGCAGTACTTC	CASSTIQGNYEQYF
TRBD2	TRBJ2-1	TRBV2	.	TGTGCCAGCAGGGGGTCGGCTAGCGGTTACAATGAGCAGTTCTTC	CASRGSASGYNEQFF
TRBD2	TRBJ2-1	TRBV7-9	.	TGTGCCAGCAGCTCTCGGACTAGCGGGGGGGCCGCCTACAATGAGCAGTTCTTC	CASSSRTSGGAAYNEQFF
TRBD2	TRBJ2-5	TRBV6-6	.	TGTGCCAGCAGTTTCTTAGCGGGGGAGACCCAGTACTTC	CASSFLAGETQYF
.	TRBJ2-2	TRBV12-5	.	TGTGCTAGTGGTTTGGTACGAGGACAGCTCACCGGGGAGCTGTTTTTT	CASGLVRGQLTGELFF
TRBD1	TRBJ1-4	TRBV12-3/TRBV12-4	.	TGTGCCAGCAGTTCGACAGGGGGTGAAAAACTGTTTTTT	CASSSTGGEKLFF
.	TRBJ1-3	TRBV7-8	.	TGTGCCAGCAGCTTACGATCGGAGGGAAACACCATATATTTT	CASSLRSEGNTIYF
.	TRBJ2-2	TRBV18	.	TGTGCCAGCTCACCACCGTCAAGGGGTCTGAACACCGGGGAGCTGTTTTTT	CASSPPSRGLNTGELFF
TRBD1	TRBJ1-2	TRBV5-6	.	TGTGCCAGCAGCTTGGCCCCCTCGACAGGGTTAACTTATGGCTACACCTTC	CASSLAPSTGLTYGYTF
.	TRBJ2-3	TRBV5-1	once	TGCGCCAGCAGCTCCGGATTCGGGGATACGCAGTATTTT	CASSSGFGDTQYF
TRBD1	TRBJ2-7	TRBV18	.	TGTGCCAGCTCACCCGGGACAGGGTACGAGCAGTACTTC	CASSPGTGYEQYF
.	TRBJ1-2	TRBV5-1	.	TGCGCCAGCAGCTTGGAATCGGGCGGGAACTATGGCTACACCTTC	CASSLESGGNYGYTF
.	TRBJ2-3	TRBV3-1/TRBV3-2	.	TGTGCCAGCAGCCTGATCCAGGGCGGGGCAGATACGCAGTATTTT	CASSLIQGGADTQYF
.	TRBJ2-7	TRBV5-8	.	TGTGCCAGCAGCTTATTAACAGGGTACTACGAGCAGTACTTC	CASSLLTGYYEQYF
TRBD2	TRBJ2-3	TRBV10-1	.	TGCGCCAGCAGCCCAGGACTAGCATCGAATACGCAGTATTTT	CASSPGLASNTQYF
.	TRBJ1-2	TRBV7-9	.	TGTGCCAGCAGCCCCATGTTACAGAAGCCTTATGGCTACACCTTC	CASSPMLQKPYGYTF
.	TRBJ2-1	TRBV7-3	.	TGTGCCAGCAGCATAACCGGGAATTCCTACAATGAGCAGTTCTTC	CASSITGNSYNEQFF
.	TRBJ2-7	TRBV28	.	TGTGCCAGCGCGACCTCCAGGGGCGAGCAGTACTTC	CASATSRGEQYF
TRBD1	TRBJ1-3	TRBV5-1	.	TGCGCCAGCAGCTTCGACAGGGGACCTGGAAACACCATATATTTT	CASSFDRGPGNTIYF
.	TRBJ1-5	TRBV27	once	TGTGCCAGCAGTTTAACGGCCAGGGGTGTCAATCAGCCCCAGCATTTT	CASSLTARGVNQPQHF
TRBD1	TRBJ1-6	TRBV3-1/TRBV3-2	.	TGTGCCAGCAGCCAAGTGGGACAGGGAAATTCACCCCTCCACTTT	CASSQVGQGNSPLHF
.	TRBJ1-1	TRBV19	.	TGTGCCAGTCGCCCCTCGGGGGGATTGGCTTTCTTT	CASRPSGGLAFF
.	TRBJ2-7	TRBV7-2	.	TGTGCCAGCAGCCCACAGGCGGGGTCCTACGAGCAGTACTTC	CASSPQAGSYEQYF
.	TRBJ2-7	TRBV21-1	.	TGTGCCAGCAGCAAAGCCCTTGTCGAGCAGTACTTC	CASSKALVEQYF
TRBD1	TRBJ1-5	TRBV19	.	TGTGCCAGTAGTTCCTACGGGACAGGGGGAAATCAGCCCCAGCATTTT	CASSSYGTGGNQPQHF
TRBD1	TRBJ1-4	TRBV5-1	.	TGCGCCAGCAGCTGGGACAGGGCACTTAATGAAAAACTGTTTTTT	CASSWDRALNEKLFF
.	TRBJ1-3	TRBV5-1	.	TGCGCCAGCAGCCTTACAGGCCGGGGAAACACCATATATTTT	CASSLTGRGNTIYF
.	TRBJ1-1	TRBV12-3/TRBV12-4	.	TGTGCCAGCCTACCGGGGTACACTGAAGCTTTCTTT	CASLPGYTEAFF
TRBD1	TRBJ2-2	TRBV29-1	few	TGCAGCGTTTTCACAGGGGCGAACACCGGGGAGCTGTTTTTT	CSVFTGANTGELFF
TRBD1	TRBJ2-3	TRBV3-1/TRBV3-2	.	TGTGCCAGCAGCCTTCGGACAGGCGGCACAGATACGCAGTATTTT	CASSLRTGGTDTQYF